Sequencing of this T cell receptor beta chain was carried out in a study of T cell therapy after organ transplantation. Study details: Across 2 to 6 intravenous infusions, patients got a median of 1.92 x 10^8 CMV-specific T cells. Study results and caveats: Poor CD8+ T cell yield may explain few expansions in nonresponders. Minimal repertoire change after therapy followed marked pretherapy expansions in nonresponders.

Some clones are missing from TCRdb's copy, which holds only in-frame ones; the method was immunoSEQ multiplex PCR. The sample contains over 45,000 clones, 94% of which appear only once. This CDR3 is 16 amino acids long. CDR1 SEHNR and CDR2 FQNEAQ come from the germline V gene (reference sequence). Trimming left V 5 bases short and J 3 bases short, with 17 bases between. This clone was observed once. Its antigen is as yet unknown. The chain recombines TRBV7-9 with TRBJ1-5; possible D gene TRBD1, 6 bases. Sequenced material: CD8+ T cells from blood, taken before autologous CMV-specific T cell therapy. The source is a human patient who had received a solid organ transplant and had CMV disease. CDR3 sequence: CASSQGGWRSNQPQHF. The CDR3 nucleotides read TGTGCCAGCAGCCAAGGGGGGTGGCGGTCCAATCAGCCCCAGCATTTT.